Listed below are T cell receptor beta chains from one sample, sequenced in a study of blood T cell repertoires in COVID-19. Only in-frame clones appear in the TCRdb table, and some are missing; sequencing was by immunoSEQ multiplex PCR. The sample consists of fewer than 600,000 clones, around nine tenths of them appearing once. The sample consisted of PBMCs or T cells enriched from blood (not recorded which). The source is a woman aged 40-49 years who had recovered from COVID-19. The CDR3 runs from the conserved cysteine through the conserved F or W. Fields, in order: V gene, D gene, J gene, clone size, CDR3 protein, CDR3 DNA. The D gene is left open where the match is weak. Only part of the rows carry a size: once, few, many, or a class if the clone is expanded.

TRBV3-1/TRBV3-2	NA	TRBJ2-5	NA	CASSQGSGLTETQYF	TGTGCCAGCAGCCAAGGTTCAGGGTTGACAGAGACCCAGTACTTC
TRBV4-3	TRBD2	TRBJ2-1	few	CASSQERTRVDEQFF	TGCGCCAGCAGCCAAGAACGGACTAGAGTCGATGAGCAGTTCTTC
TRBV7-8	NA	TRBJ2-4	NA	CASSLGGRRGNIQYF	TGTGCCAGCAGCTTAGGAGGTAGAAGGGGAAACATTCAGTACTTC
TRBV2	TRBD2	TRBJ2-7	NA	CASSELGGRAYEQYF	TGTGCCAGCAGTGAACTGGGCGGGAGGGCCTACGAGCAGTACTTC
TRBV2	NA	TRBJ1-1	few	CASSEWRGAEAFF	TGTGCCAGCAGTGAATGGCGAGGAGCTGAAGCTTTCTTT
TRBV4-1	NA	TRBJ2-7	NA	CASSQDRSRSSYEQYF	TGCGCCAGCAGCCAAGATCGGAGCCGTAGCTCCTACGAGCAGTACTTC
TRBV25-1	TRBD1	TRBJ1-2	NA	CASSGRDRGDYGYTF	TGTGCCAGCAGTGGCCGGGACAGGGGGGACTATGGCTACACCTTC
TRBV19	TRBD1	TRBJ1-4	NA	CASVGETGVVEKLFF	TGTGCCAGTGTCGGGGAAACAGGGGTGGTCGAAAAACTGTTTTTT
TRBV27	TRBD1	TRBJ1-5	NA	CASRTGTQPQHF	TGTGCCAGCAGGACAGGGACCCAGCCCCAGCATTTT
TRBV9	TRBD1	TRBJ1-1	NA	CASSPNRGQGGEAFF	TGTGCCAGCAGCCCAAACAGGGGGCAGGGAGGTGAAGCTTTCTTT
TRBV12-3/TRBV12-4	NA	TRBJ1-1	NA	CASRPPDSIEAFF	TGTGCCAGCAGACCACCCGACAGTATCGAAGCTTTCTTT
TRBV9	TRBD1	TRBJ1-1	NA	CASSVTGGSDTEAFF	TGTGCCAGCAGCGTGACAGGGGGCTCGGACACTGAAGCTTTCTTT